This T cell receptor (beta chain) was observed in a study of control samples from healthy donors and cancer patients. Per germline, CDR1 MNHEY and CDR2 SVGAGI. With V trimmed by 6 bases and J by 1 base, 8 bases remained unmatched. This CDR3 contains 15 residues. This clone came up a few times. Profiled with immunoSEQ multiplex PCR; TCRdb holds only in-frame clones, not every one. The sample contains 90,000 to 130,000 clones, approximately 82% of which appear only once. The chain links TRBV6-5 to TRBJ2-7, with 8 bases matching TRBD1. This receptor was taken from a young man in good health. Source material: blood. CDR3 DNA sequence: TGTGCCAGCAGAACCGGGACAGGCATTTCCTACGAGCAGTACTTC. Translating it yields CASRTGTGISYEQYF.